These 24 T cell receptor beta chains were all obtained from the same sample, sequenced in a study of cytomegalovirus exposure and HLA in healthy donors. PCR used 60 Vbeta primers and 13 Jbeta primers. The table came from immunoSEQ multiplex PCR; TCRdb's copy has only in-frame clones and leaves some out. The table shows some 140,000 clones, with 70% to 90% occurring only once. The sample consisted of PBMCs. These receptors all stem from a man between 40 and 49 years old in good health and CMV-seronegative.

In its sample, this clone was seen a few times. The V gene is TRBV7-3, the J gene TRBJ1-2, with 10 bases fitting TRBD1. Germline lookup yields CDR1 SGHTA and CDR2 FQGTGA. There are 15 residues in the CDR3. The V gene end was trimmed by 5 bases and the J gene end by 7 bases; junction bases not matched to a gene: 10. CDR3 protein: CASSANRGQGTGYTF. DNA for the CDR3: TGTGCCAGCAGCGCTAACAGGGGACAGGGGACTGGCTACACCTTC.

The chain uses TRBV19 and TRBJ2-7, with D unclear. Germline values: CDR1 LNHDA, CDR2 SQIVND (reference sequence). Trimming took off 1 base at V and 6 bases at J, with 10 bases between the two ends. The CDR3 extends over 13 amino acids. As DNA, the CDR3 is TGTGCCAGTAGTATAGTGCGAGAATCCGAGCAGTACTTC. This gives the protein CASSIVRESEQYF.

The J gene is TRBJ2-1, the V gene TRBV5-1; D perhaps matches TRBD2 (6 bases). The CDR3 contains 14 residues. Per the germline V gene, CDR1 is SGHRS and CDR2 is YFSETQ. V gave up 4 bases and J gave up 3 bases, with 11 bases separating them. CDR3 DNA sequence: TGCGCCAGCAGCGTGGGACTTGGCTACAATGAGCAGTTCTTC. Its translation: CASSVGLGYNEQFF.

A single count supports this clone. This chain joins TRBV5-1 and TRBJ2-7; maybe TRBD1 (5 bases). CDR3 length: 12 residues. The V and J ends lost 2 bases and 7 bases respectively, with 10 bases between them. Germline V gives CDR1 SGHRS, CDR2 YFSETQ. The CDR3 loop is CASSFQGWEQYF. In DNA, the CDR3 is TGCGCCAGCAGCTTCCAGGGTTGGGAGCAGTACTTC.

This clone appeared a few times. This chain links TRBV6-6 with TRBJ2-7, with 7 bases matching TRBD2. This CDR3 has 14 residues. Germline CDR1 reads MNHNY; CDR2 reads SVGAGI (reference sequence). The trim removed 6 bases at V and 5 bases at J, leaving 10 bases unmatched. CDR3 sequence: CASSPGGGWNEQYF. The CDR3 coding sequence is TGTGCCAGCAGCCCGGGCGGGGGTTGGAACGAGCAGTACTTC.

This chain connects TRBV27 to TRBJ2-1; 7 positions agree with TRBD1. CDR1 and CDR2 (germline): MNHEY, SMNVEV (reference sequence). Losses at the gene ends were 5 bases for V and 3 bases for J; bases not matched to a gene: 7. The CDR3 covers 15 residues. The CDR3 spells CASSPSTGYYNEQFF. CDR3 coding DNA: TGTGCCAGCAGTCCGTCGACAGGGTACTACAATGAGCAGTTCTTC.

V is TRBV30 and J is TRBJ1-5; weak D call: TRBD1 (5 bases). Per germline, CDR1 GTSNPN and CDR2 SVGIG (reference sequence). Trimming took 0 bases from V and 4 from J, leaving 13 bases between them. The CDR3 runs to 15 residues. CDR3 sequence reads: CAWSVGQGGNQPQHF. The CDR3 DNA reads as TGTGCCTGGAGTGTAGGGCAGGGTGGGAATCAGCCCCAGCATTTT. Together with reference TRBV30 and TRBJ1-5, the CDR3 gives the full variable domain: SQTIHQWPATLVQPVGSPLSLECTVEGTSNPNLYWYRQAAGRGLQLLFYSVGIGQISSEVPQNLSASRPQDRQFILSSKKLLLSDSGFYLCAWSVGQGGNQPQHFGDGTRLSIL.

The chain uses TRBV11-2 and TRBJ1-1; 9 nucleotides agree with TRBD1. This CDR3 region has 14 residues. From germline, CDR1 is SGHAT and CDR2 FQNNGV. V shed 5 bases and J 11 bases; nucleotides not matched to a gene: 12. The CDR3 nucleotides read TGTGCCAGCAGCGCCTGGGAGACAGGGGGTTTCGCTTTCTTT. This translates into CASSAWETGGFAFF.

This chain links TRBV6-5 with TRBJ2-7, with 8 bases matching TRBD1. Germline loops: CDR1 MNHEY, CDR2 SVGAGI. The CDR3 has 14 amino acids. With V trimmed by 2 bases and J by 5 bases, 5 bases remained unmatched. The CDR3 region has the DNA TGTGCCAGCAGTTACCGCGGACAGGGCCACGAGCAGTACTTC. Protein: CASSYRGQGHEQYF.

This rearrangement joins TRBV6-1 to TRBJ1-4; perhaps TRBD1 as D (6 bases). V lost 1 base and J 8 bases, leaving 11 bases between the germline ends. Germline V gives CDR1 MNHNS, CDR2 SASEGT. The CDR3 covers 14 residues. The CDR3 here is CASSEVGQLEKLFF. CDR3 DNA sequence: TGTGCCAGCAGTGAAGTTGGACAGCTCGAAAAACTGTTTTTT.

The chain carries TRBV4-1 and TRBJ2-7, with D possibly being TRBD2 (5 bases). The CDR3 sequence is 14 residues long. The germline gives CDR1 MGHRA, CDR2 YSYEKL. Trimming took off 1 base at V and 2 bases at J, with 9 bases between the two ends. This CDR3 reads CASSQGRGAYEQYF. The DNA of the CDR3 is TGCGCCAGCAGCCAAGGTCGGGGAGCCTACGAGCAGTACTTC.

This clone came up once. The chain is built from TRBV19 and TRBJ1-2; D gene unclear. V was clipped by 4 bases and J by 5 bases, with 20 bases between them. This CDR3 region has 16 residues. Germline V CDR1 and CDR2: LNHDA, SQIVND (reference sequence). The CDR3 here is CASSRADSFGLYGYTF. CDR3 in DNA: TGTGCCAGTAGTAGAGCGGACTCCTTCGGGTTATATGGCTACACCTTC.

V is TRBV27 and J is TRBJ2-1; 10 bases line up with TRBD1. The junction had 9 bases not matched to a gene; V was cut back by 10 bases and J by 9 bases. CDR3 length equals 13 residues. The V gene's germline CDR1 is MNHEY and CDR2 SMNVEV (reference sequence). The CDR3 region is CATWTGGFGEQFF. For the CDR3, the DNA is TGTGCCACCTGGACAGGGGGGTTCGGTGAGCAGTTCTTC.

The chain joins TRBV7-2 to TRBJ2-7, with D unresolved. Trimming took off 1 base at V and 2 bases at J, with 9 bases between the two ends. Germline values: CDR1 SGHTA, CDR2 FQGNSA. The CDR3 has 14 amino acids. As DNA, the CDR3 is TGTGCCAGCAGCTTAGGCGCCACCACCTACGAGCAGTACTTC. Translation gives CASSLGATTYEQYF.

The rearrangement links TRBV5-1 to TRBJ2-3; D might be TRBD2 (5 bases). This CDR3 has 15 residues. The V end was cut by 3 bases, the J end by 6 bases, with 17 bases between. CDR1 SGHRS and CDR2 YFSETQ come from the germline V gene. The CDR3 coding sequence is TGCGCCAGCAGCTATGGAGGCATCCCCAGGGATACGCAGTATTTT. Translating gives CASSYGGIPRDTQYF.

The rearrangement uses TRBV30 and TRBJ1-1; weak D call: TRBD1 (5 bases). The CDR3 is 14 amino acids. The V gene's germline CDR1 is GTSNPN and CDR2 SVGIG (reference sequence). V lost 3 bases and J lost 6, with 17 bases in between. CDR3 protein: CAWRRARGTPEAFF. The DNA of the CDR3 is TGTGCCTGGAGGCGGGCCCGGGGGACCCCTGAAGCTTTCTTT.

The CDR3 reads CASRGKVGTSFVSYNEQFF. The CDR3 DNA sequence: TGTGCCAGCAGGGGCAAGGTTGGGACTAGTTTTGTGTCCTACAATGAGCAGTTCTTC. This rearrangement joins TRBV28 to TRBJ2-1; 8 bases are shared with TRBD2. Per the germline V gene, CDR1 is MDHEN and CDR2 is SYDVKM. CDR3 size: 19 residues. V lost 6 bases and J lost 1; bases outside the gene matches: 17.

The chain combines TRBV6-1 with TRBJ1-6, with unresolved D. Germline V gives CDR1 MNHNS, CDR2 SASEGT. V gave up 0 bases and J gave up 0 bases, with 18 bases separating them. The CDR3 extends over 20 amino acids. The CDR3 is CASSEAVLGAPRSYNSPLHF. CDR3 bases: TGTGCCAGCAGTGAAGCCGTGTTGGGCGCCCCTCGCTCCTATAATTCACCCCTCCACTTT.

The chain is built from TRBV14 and TRBJ2-7, with 7 bases matching TRBD1. The CDR3 extends over 14 amino acids. Looked up from germline, CDR1 is SGHDN and CDR2 is FVKESK. J gave up 6 bases and V 3 bases, and 8 bases lay outside the gene matches. The CDR3 DNA is TGTGCCAGCAGCCACGGACAGGCGGTTGTCGAGCAGTACTTC. This translates into CASSHGQAVVEQYF.

V and J are TRBV18 and TRBJ2-3, with D possibly TRBD1 on 6 matching bases. V lost 6 bases, J lost 2 bases, and 15 bases lay in between. In germline, CDR1 is KGHSH, CDR2 LQKENI. The length of the CDR3 is 15 residues. The CDR3 region is CASSSYREFTDTQYF. CDR3 DNA: TGTGCCAGCTCGTCATACAGGGAGTTCACAGATACGCAGTATTTT.

The chain combines TRBV11-2 with TRBJ1-4, with a tentative D call TRBD1 (6 bases). The CDR3 covers 14 residues. The V end was cut by 5 bases, the J end by 10 bases, with 17 bases between. Germline loops: CDR1 SGHAT, CDR2 FQNNGV. CDR3 sequence (DNA): TGTGCCAGCAGCCTACAGGGTGACGTGGTAAAACTGTTTTTT. Protein product: CASSLQGDVVKLFF.

This clone has a handful of counts. CDR3: CASSLLDSHNEQFF. In DNA form, the CDR3 reads TGCGCCAGCAGCTTGCTGGACTCACACAATGAGCAGTTCTTC. The chain carries TRBV5-1 and TRBJ2-1; a weak D match, TRBD2 (5 bases). Trimming removed 1 base from V and 5 bases from J, with 10 bases in between. Germline V gene lookup returns CDR1 SGHRS and CDR2 YFSETQ. This CDR3 comprises 14 residues.

The gene calls are TRBV5-6 and TRBJ1-5, with unresolved D. Per germline, CDR1 SGHDT and CDR2 YYEEEE. This CDR3 region has 15 residues. The ends were cut back, 4 bases at V and 0 bases at J, with 11 bases in the middle. The CDR3 nucleotides are TGTGCCAGCAGCCGAAACGACATTAGCAATCAGCCCCAGCATTTT. It yields the protein CASSRNDISNQPQHF.

V is TRBV7-2 and J is TRBJ2-2; 8 positions match TRBD2. CDR1 and CDR2 (germline): SGHTA, FQGNSA. The V segment lost 1 base and the J segment 6 bases; nucleotides outside the gene matches: 10. The CDR3 loop spans 17 amino acids. The CDR3 is CASSLGPPREVSGELFF. The CDR3 DNA reads as TGTGCCAGCAGCTTAGGGCCGCCGCGGGAGGTGTCCGGGGAGCTGTTTTTT.